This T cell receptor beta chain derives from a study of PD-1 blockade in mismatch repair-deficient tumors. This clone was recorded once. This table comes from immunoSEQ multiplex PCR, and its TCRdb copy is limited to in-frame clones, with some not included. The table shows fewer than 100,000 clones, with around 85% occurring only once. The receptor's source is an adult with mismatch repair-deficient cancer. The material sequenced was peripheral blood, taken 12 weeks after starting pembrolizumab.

The CDR3, as DNA: TGTGCCAGCAGTTACGTGCAGTCCCCCACAGATACGCAGTATTTT. It encodes CASSYVQSPTDTQYF. This chain connects TRBV6-5 to TRBJ2-3; the D is unclear. Per germline, CDR1 MNHEY and CDR2 SVGAGI. V lost 2 bases and J 2 bases, leaving 11 bases between the germline ends. This CDR3 has 15 amino acids.